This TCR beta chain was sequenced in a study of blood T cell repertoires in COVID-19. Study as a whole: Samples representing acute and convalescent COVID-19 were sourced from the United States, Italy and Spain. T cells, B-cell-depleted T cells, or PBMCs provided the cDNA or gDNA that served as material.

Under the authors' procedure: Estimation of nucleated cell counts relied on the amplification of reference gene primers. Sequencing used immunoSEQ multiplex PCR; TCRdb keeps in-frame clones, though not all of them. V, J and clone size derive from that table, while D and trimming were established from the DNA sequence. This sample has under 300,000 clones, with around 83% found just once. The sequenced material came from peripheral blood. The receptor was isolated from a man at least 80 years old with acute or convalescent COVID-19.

CDR3: CATNGMDRSSTGELFF. CDR3 nucleotides: TGTGCCACCAACGGGATGGACAGGTCGAGCACCGGGGAGCTGTTTTTT. This chain joins TRBV15 and TRBJ2-2; the match to TRBD1 covers 7 bases. Looked up from germline, CDR1 is LNHNV and CDR2 is YYDKDF (reference sequence). The CDR3 consists of 16 residues. Trimming removed 7 bases from V and 4 bases from J; junction bases left unmatched: 12.